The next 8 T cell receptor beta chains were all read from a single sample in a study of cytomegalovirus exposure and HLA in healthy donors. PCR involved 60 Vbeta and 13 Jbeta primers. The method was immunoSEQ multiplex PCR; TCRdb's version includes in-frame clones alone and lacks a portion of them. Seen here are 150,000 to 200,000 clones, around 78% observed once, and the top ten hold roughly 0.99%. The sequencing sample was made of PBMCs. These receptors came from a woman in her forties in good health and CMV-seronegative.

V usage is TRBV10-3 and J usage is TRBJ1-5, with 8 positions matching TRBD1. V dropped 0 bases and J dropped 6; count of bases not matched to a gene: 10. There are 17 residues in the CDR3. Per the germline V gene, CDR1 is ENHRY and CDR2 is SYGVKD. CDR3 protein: CAISESYLAGGSQPQHF. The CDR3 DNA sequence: TGTGCCATCAGTGAGTCGTACCTGGCAGGGGGCTCTCAGCCCCAGCATTTT.

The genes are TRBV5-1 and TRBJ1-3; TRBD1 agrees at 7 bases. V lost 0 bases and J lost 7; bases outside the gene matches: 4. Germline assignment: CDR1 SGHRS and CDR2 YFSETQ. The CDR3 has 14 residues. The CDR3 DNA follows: TGCGCCAGCAGCTTGGACCAGGGGGGTAACACCATATATTTT. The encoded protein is CASSLDQGGNTIYF.

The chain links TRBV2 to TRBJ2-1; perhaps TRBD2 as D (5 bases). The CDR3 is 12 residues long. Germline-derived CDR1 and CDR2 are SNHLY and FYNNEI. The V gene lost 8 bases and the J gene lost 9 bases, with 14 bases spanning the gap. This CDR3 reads CASFKDRGEQFF. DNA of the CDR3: TGTGCCAGCTTCAAGGATCGGGGTGAGCAGTTCTTC.

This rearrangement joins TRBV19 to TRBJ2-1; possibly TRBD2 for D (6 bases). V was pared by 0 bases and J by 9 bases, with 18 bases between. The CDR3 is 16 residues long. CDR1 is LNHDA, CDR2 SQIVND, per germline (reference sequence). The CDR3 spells CASSIEGRGIGGEQFF. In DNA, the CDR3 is TGTGCCAGTAGTATAGAAGGGCGGGGCATAGGAGGTGAGCAGTTCTTC.

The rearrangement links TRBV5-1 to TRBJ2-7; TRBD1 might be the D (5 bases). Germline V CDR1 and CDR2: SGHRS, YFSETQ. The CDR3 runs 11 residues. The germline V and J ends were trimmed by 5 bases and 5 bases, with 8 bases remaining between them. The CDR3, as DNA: TGCGCCAGCAGATCAGGGAACGAGCAGTACTTC. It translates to CASRSGNEQYF.

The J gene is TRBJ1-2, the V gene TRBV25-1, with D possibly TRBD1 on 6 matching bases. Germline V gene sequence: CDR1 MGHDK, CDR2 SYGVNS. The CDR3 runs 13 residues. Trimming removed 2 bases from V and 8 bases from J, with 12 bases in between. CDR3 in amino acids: CASSEQSGEGYTF. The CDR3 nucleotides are TGTGCCAGCAGTGAACAATCAGGGGAGGGCTACACCTTC.

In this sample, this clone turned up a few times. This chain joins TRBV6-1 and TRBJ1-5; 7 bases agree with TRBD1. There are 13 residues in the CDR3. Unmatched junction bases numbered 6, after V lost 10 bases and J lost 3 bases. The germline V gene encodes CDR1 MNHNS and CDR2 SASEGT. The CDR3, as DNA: TGTGCCACCACGGGACAGCTCAATCAGCCCCAGCATTTT. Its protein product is CATTGQLNQPQHF.

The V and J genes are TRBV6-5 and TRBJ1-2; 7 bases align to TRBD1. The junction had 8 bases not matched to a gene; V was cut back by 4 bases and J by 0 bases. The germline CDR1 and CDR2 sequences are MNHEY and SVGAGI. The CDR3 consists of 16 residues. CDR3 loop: CASSWADRTSNYGYTF. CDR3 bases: TGTGCCAGCAGTTGGGCGGACAGGACCTCTAACTATGGCTACACCTTC.